Shown below are 18 T cell receptor beta chains from a single sample sequenced in a study of T cells in Graves' hyperthyroidism and ophthalmopathy (dated 2019 in TCRdb). The library was made by multiplex PCR. Sequenced on an Illumina HiSeq 2000. TCR beta CDR3 regions were amplified from RNA transcripts. A first-round RT-PCR of the TCR CDR3 used the HTBI primer set with the Qiagen OneStep RT-PCR kit. Starting from the raw public reads, TCRdb applied fastp trimming at Q25, assembled clones with MiXCR and retained in-frame beta chains. Here each entry gathers all rows of one CDR3 protein and keeps the most common genes and DNA. This sample has under 250,000 distinct CDR3 sequences in its table, and less than 20% of those were observed once. The biggest ten clones account for roughly 49% of the sample. The sequenced material came from blood. The receptor set was obtained from a woman between 50 and 59 years old with Graves' hyperthyroidism.

The rearrangement uses TRBV5-1 and TRBJ1-1, with 7 bases lining up with TRBD1. J was trimmed by 0 bases and V by 5 bases; bases with no gene match: 7. The germline CDR1 and CDR2 sequences are SGHRS and YFSETQ. This CDR3 region has 15 residues. The CDR3 nucleotides read TGCGCCAGCAGACCGACAGGGCCTATGAACACTGAAGCTTTCTTT. Its translation is CASRPTGPMNTEAFF.

The rearrangement joins TRBV6-1 to TRBJ2-3; TRBD2 agrees at 13 bases. Germline CDR1 is MNHNS and CDR2 is SASEGT. CDR3 length: 18 residues. The J segment lost 3 bases and the V segment lost 8 bases, leaving 14 bases of the junction unmatched. CDR3 nucleotide sequence: TGTGCCAGCCGATTCCTTGGACTAGCGGGAGTTGGTACAGATACGCAGTATTTT. It yields the protein CASRFLGLAGVGTDTQYF.

This clonotype was found a few times. This rearrangement joins TRBV20-1 to TRBJ2-6; the D is unclear. Germline V gives CDR1 DFQATT, CDR2 SNEGSKA (reference sequence). The ends were cut back, 3 bases at V and 1 base at J, with 7 bases in the middle. This CDR3 comprises 14 residues. For the CDR3, the DNA is TGCAGTGCTAGCGTCGGATCTGGGGCCAACGTCCTGACTTTC. Translation gives CSASVGSGANVLTF.

The gene calls are TRBV19 and TRBJ2-2; TRBD1 matches at 7 bases. This CDR3 contains 17 residues. Germline CDR1 is LNHDA and CDR2 is SQIVND (reference sequence). The V and J ends lost 5 bases and 0 bases, in that order; junction bases with no gene match: 9. For the CDR3, the DNA is TGTGCCAGTAGTGCCTCCGGGACAGCTTCGAACACCGGGGAGCTGTTTTTT. Translating gives CASSASGTASNTGELFF.

Many counts were recorded for this clonotype. The chain uses TRBV7-3 and TRBJ2-3; tentatively, D is TRBD2 (6 bases). There are 14 residues in the CDR3. V was pared by 5 bases and J by 0 bases, with 9 bases between. Germline V gene lookup returns CDR1 SGHTA and CDR2 FQGTGA. CDR3: CASSRGLSTDTQYF. For the CDR3, the DNA is TGTGCCAGCAGCCGGGGACTCAGCACAGATACGCAGTATTTT.

This clonotype was detected many times. This sequence joins TRBV9 and TRBJ1-1; D perhaps matches TRBD1 (6 bases). Germline CDR1 is SGDLS and CDR2 is YYNGEE. There are 15 residues in the CDR3. Trimming removed 2 bases from V and 3 bases from J, with 14 bases in between. The CDR3 DNA is TGTGCCAGCAGCGTCACGGGGGCGAGGTACACTGAAGCTTTCTTT. It specifies CASSVTGARYTEAFF.

This clonotype was seen many times. The CDR3 sequence is CASSSRLAGGPGELFF. For the CDR3, the DNA is TGTGCCAGCAGTTCCCGACTAGCGGGAGGGCCCGGGGAGCTGTTTTTT. The chain joins TRBV12-3 or TRBV12-4 to TRBJ2-2; 14 bases map to TRBD2. The junction had 4 bases not matched to a gene; V was cut back by 4 bases and J by 6 bases. There are 16 residues in the CDR3.

This clonotype has only a few counts. The V gene is TRBV29-1, the J gene TRBJ2-3; 9 bases fit TRBD1. Germline V gene data show CDR1 as SQVTM and CDR2 as ANQGSEA. CDR3 length: 15 residues. J gave up 3 bases and V 6 bases, and 10 bases lay outside the gene matches. The CDR3 nucleotides read TGCAGCGTACTACCACCGGGACAGGGTACAGATACGCAGTATTTT. It translates to CSVLPPGQGTDTQYF.

This clonotype occurred a few times. The chain is built from TRBV7-6 and TRBJ2-3; tentative D call: TRBD2 (6 bases). CDR1 and CDR2 from the germline V gene are SGHVS and FNYEAQ. CDR3 size: 14 residues. Between the trimmed V and J ends, which lost 1 base and 4 bases, there was a span of 9 bases. The CDR3 region is CASSLGTGADTQYF. For the CDR3, the DNA is TGTGCCAGCAGCTTAGGGACGGGGGCAGATACGCAGTATTTT.

This clonotype appeared many times. The rearrangement uses TRBV10-1 and TRBJ2-1; the match to TRBD2 covers 7 bases. With 10 bases clipped from V and 7 bases from J, the junction kept 13 bases outside the gene matches. The CDR3 extends over 14 amino acids. Germline V gene sequence: CDR1 WNHNN, CDR2 SYGVQD (reference sequence). The CDR3 protein is CATPAGPGKNEQFF. The DNA for the CDR3 is TGCGCCACCCCAGCGGGACCCGGGAAAAATGAGCAGTTCTTC.

This clonotype was seen repeatedly, ten times or more. The chain is built from TRBV29-1 and TRBJ2-5; maybe TRBD2 (6 bases). The CDR3 contains 10 residues. V lost 3 bases to trimming and J lost 9 bases, with 8 bases between them. In germline, CDR1 is SQVTM, CDR2 ANQGSEA. The CDR3 nucleotides read TGCAGCGTTGATCGCGGGGCCCAGTACTTC. Protein sequence: CSVDRGAQYF.

This clonotype was counted at least ten times. This chain links TRBV11-3 with TRBJ2-1, with D maybe TRBD2 (6 bases). Germline V gene data show CDR1 as SGHNT and CDR2 as YENEEA. The CDR3 contains 16 residues. V was shortened by 5 bases and J by 0 bases, with 14 bases between the two germline ends. CDR3: CASSIWDLSSYNEQFF. The CDR3 region has the DNA TGTGCCAGCAGCATATGGGACTTGAGCTCCTACAATGAGCAGTTCTTC. The full variable domain, completed using reference TRBV11-3 and TRBJ2-1, is EAGVVQSPRYKIIEKKQPVAFWCNPISGHNTLYWYLQNLGQGPELLIRYENEEAVDDSQLPKDRFSAERLKGVDSTLKIQPAELGDSAVYLCASSIWDLSSYNEQFFGPGTRLTVL.

This clonotype was found many times. The J gene is TRBJ2-3, the V gene TRBV2, with TRBD1 matching 12 bases. The J segment lost 0 bases and the V segment lost 6 bases, leaving 7 bases of the junction unmatched. The CDR3 totals 17 residues. From germline, CDR1 is SNHLY and CDR2 FYNNEI. CDR3 nucleotides: TGTGCCAGCAGGATCCGGGGACAGGGGGCTAGCACAGATACGCAGTATTTT. Its translation is CASRIRGQGASTDTQYF.

Many counts were recorded for this clonotype. The chain links TRBV24-1 to TRBJ1-1; D is perhaps TRBD1 (5 bases). From germline, CDR1 is KGHDR and CDR2 SFDVKD. Trimming cost V 4 bases and J 3 bases, with 5 bases left between them. The CDR3 is made up of 12 amino acids. The CDR3, as DNA: TGTGCCACCAGTGAGGGGGACACTGAAGCTTTCTTT. It yields the protein CATSEGDTEAFF.

In its sample, this clonotype was seen many times. The chain employs TRBV6-1 and TRBJ2-5, with 7 nucleotides matching TRBD1. V shed 5 bases and J 4 bases; nucleotides not matched to a gene: 16. The CDR3 spans 17 residues. Germline V lookup: CDR1 MNHNS, CDR2 SASEGT. CDR3 region: CASSLRLWTGRRETQYF. In DNA, the CDR3 is TGTGCCAGCAGTCTGAGACTGTGGACAGGCAGGCGAGAGACCCAGTACTTC.

This clonotype was recorded many times. V and J are TRBV7-9 and TRBJ2-7; 7 positions match TRBD2. The J segment lost 1 base and the V segment lost 6 bases, leaving 3 bases of the junction unmatched. The CDR3 is 13 residues long. CDR1 is SEHNR, CDR2 FQNEAQ, per germline (reference sequence). In nucleotides, the CDR3 is TGTGCCAGCAGTCCAGCGGGATCCTACGAGCAGTACTTC. As protein: CASSPAGSYEQYF.

There are many counts of this clonotype. The J gene is TRBJ2-7, the V gene TRBV6-1; TRBD2 agrees at 8 bases. J gave up 6 bases and V 6 bases, and 19 bases lay outside the gene matches. CDR1 is MNHNS, CDR2 SASEGT, per germline. CDR3 length: 17 amino acids. The CDR3 loop is CASSIKRGWDIRAEQYF. CDR3 DNA: TGTGCCAGCAGCATTAAGCGGGGGTGGGATATCCGCGCCGAGCAGTACTTC.

The chain links TRBV28 to TRBJ1-5; 8 bases agree with TRBD1. CDR3 length: 15 amino acids. V was pared by 5 bases and J by 11 bases, with 14 bases of the junction left unmatched. Per the germline V gene, CDR1 is MDHEN and CDR2 is SYDVKM. CDR3 DNA sequence: TGTGCCAGCAGTCCACCCGGGGGACAGGCCGCCGCCCAGCATTTT. Its protein product is CASSPPGGQAAAQHF.